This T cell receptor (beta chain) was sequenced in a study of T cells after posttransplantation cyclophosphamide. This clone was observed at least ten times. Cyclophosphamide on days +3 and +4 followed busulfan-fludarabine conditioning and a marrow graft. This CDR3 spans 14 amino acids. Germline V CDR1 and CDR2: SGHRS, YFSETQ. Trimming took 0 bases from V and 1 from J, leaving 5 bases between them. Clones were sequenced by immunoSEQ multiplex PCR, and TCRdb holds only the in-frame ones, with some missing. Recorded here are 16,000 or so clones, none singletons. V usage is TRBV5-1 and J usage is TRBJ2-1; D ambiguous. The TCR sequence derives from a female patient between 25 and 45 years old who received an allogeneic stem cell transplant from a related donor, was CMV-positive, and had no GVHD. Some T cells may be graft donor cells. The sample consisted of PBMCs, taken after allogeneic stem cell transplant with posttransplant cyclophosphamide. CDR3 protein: CASSLAGSYNEQFF. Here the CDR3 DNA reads TGCGCCAGCAGCTTGGCCGGGTCCTACAATGAGCAGTTCTTC.